This TCR beta chain was captured by sequencing in a study of T cell repertoires in cytomegalovirus infection. Whole-study context: Based on public TCR beta signatures, there were indications of CMV infection and of a matching HLA type. Notes on the study in general: CMV carriers having the relevant HLA were flagged by cumulative public TCR beta family frequency.

A note on this clonotype: Its target is unknown. A much larger clone sits a single nucleotide away, making a read error possible.

TCRdb reanalysed the reads using MiXCR and keeps one entry per CDR3 protein. The sample includes around 500,000 distinct CDR3 sequences, roughly 46% of them seen just once. CDR1 SGHTA and CDR2 FQGNSA come from the germline V gene. This CDR3 is 15 amino acids long. The V end was cut by 1 base, the J end by 4 bases, with 11 bases between. The chain recombines TRBV7-2 with TRBJ2-4, with D maybe TRBD1 (6 bases). The TCR comes from a human donor in good health (CMV status not recorded). Some clones in this sample may be carry-over from other donors' samples. The material sequenced was cultured PBMCs, taken from culture after CMV antigen stimulation. CDR3 in DNA: TGTGCCAGCAGCTTAGTGGGACATGGTAAAAACATTCAGTACTTC. This encodes CASSLVGHGKNIQYF.